The clone carrying this T cell receptor (beta chain) has a single count. The data belong to a study of shared clonotypes between healthy human individuals. CDR3 length: 13 residues. Profiling relied on immunoSEQ multiplex PCR, and the TCRdb table lists in-frame clones only, not all of them. The table lists some 2.3 million clones, over 90% of them singletons. The source is a man younger than 35 in good health. Some clones in this sample may be carry-over from other donors' samples. Sequencing input: naive CD4+ T cells from PBMCs. Noted subset: CD45RA+ positively selected. The V gene is TRBV21-1, the J gene TRBJ2-1; whether TRBD2, the table's D call, matches the DNA was not checked. TRBV21-1 is deemed a pseudogene. The DNA of the CDR3 is TGTGCCAGCGCCATAAGGCGGGACTTTGAGCAGTTCTTC. It yields the protein CASAIRRDFEQFF.